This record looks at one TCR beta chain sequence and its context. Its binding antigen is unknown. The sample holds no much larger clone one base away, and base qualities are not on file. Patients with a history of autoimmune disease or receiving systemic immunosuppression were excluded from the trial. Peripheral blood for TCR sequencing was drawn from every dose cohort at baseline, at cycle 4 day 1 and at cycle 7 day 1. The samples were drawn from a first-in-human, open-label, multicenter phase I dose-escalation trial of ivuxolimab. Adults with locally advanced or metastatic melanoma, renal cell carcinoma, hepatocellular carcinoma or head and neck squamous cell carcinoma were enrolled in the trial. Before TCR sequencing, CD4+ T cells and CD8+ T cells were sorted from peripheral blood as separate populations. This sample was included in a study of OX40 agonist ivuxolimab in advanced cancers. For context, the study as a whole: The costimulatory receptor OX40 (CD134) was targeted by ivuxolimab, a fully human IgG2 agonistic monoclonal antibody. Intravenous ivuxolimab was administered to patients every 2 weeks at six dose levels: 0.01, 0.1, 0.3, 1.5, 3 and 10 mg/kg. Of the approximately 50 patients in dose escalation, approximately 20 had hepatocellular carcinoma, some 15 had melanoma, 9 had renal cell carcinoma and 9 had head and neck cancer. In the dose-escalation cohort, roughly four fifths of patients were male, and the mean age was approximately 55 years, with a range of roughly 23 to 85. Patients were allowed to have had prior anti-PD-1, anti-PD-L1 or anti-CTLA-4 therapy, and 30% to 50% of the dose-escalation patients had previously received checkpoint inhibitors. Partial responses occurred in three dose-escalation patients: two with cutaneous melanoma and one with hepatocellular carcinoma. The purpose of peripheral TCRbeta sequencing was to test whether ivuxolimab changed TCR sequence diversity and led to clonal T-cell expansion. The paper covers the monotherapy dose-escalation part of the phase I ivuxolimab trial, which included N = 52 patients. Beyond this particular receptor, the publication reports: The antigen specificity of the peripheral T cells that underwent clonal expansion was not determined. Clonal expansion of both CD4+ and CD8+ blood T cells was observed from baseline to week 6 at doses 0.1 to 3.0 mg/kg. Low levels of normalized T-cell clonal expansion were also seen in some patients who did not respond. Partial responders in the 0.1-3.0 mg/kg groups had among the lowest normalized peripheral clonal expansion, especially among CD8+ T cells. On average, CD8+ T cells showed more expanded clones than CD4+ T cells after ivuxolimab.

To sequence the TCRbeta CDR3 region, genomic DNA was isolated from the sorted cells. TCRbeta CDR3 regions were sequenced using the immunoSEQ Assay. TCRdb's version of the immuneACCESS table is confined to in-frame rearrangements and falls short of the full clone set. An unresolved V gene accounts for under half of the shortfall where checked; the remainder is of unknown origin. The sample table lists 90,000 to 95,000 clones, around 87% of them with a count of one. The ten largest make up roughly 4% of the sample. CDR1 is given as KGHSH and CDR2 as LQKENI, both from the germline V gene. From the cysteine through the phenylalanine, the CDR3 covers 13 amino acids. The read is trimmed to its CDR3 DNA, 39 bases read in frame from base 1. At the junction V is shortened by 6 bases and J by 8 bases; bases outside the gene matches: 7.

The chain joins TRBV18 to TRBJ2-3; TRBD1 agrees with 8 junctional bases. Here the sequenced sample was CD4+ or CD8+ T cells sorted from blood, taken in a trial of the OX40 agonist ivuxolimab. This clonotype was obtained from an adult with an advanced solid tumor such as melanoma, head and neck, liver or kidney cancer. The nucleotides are TGTGCCAGCTCTCCCACAGGGGGAGGTACGCAGTATTTT. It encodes CASSPTGGGTQYF. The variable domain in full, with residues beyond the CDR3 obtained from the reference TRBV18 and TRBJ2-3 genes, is NAGVMQNPRHLVRRRGQEARLRCSPMKGHSHVYWYRQLPEEGLKFMVYLQKENIIDESGMPKERFSAEFPKEGPSILRIQQVVRGDSAAYFCASSPTGGGTQYFGPGTRLTVL.